One sample yielded the 32 T cell receptor beta chains listed below, sequenced in a study of cytomegalovirus exposure and HLA in healthy donors. The PCR contained 60 Vbeta and 13 Jbeta primers. Measured with immunoSEQ multiplex PCR; TCRdb has only the in-frame clones, and not every one. This table has about 170,000 clones, over 80% appearing once. Sequenced: PBMCs. The receptors stem from a male donor in good health and CMV-seronegative.

The gene calls are TRBV5-4 and TRBJ1-1; no clear D gene. This CDR3 has 14 amino acids. Trimming took 1 base from V and 1 from J, leaving 8 bases between them. Germline lookup yields CDR1 SGHNT and CDR2 YYREEE (reference sequence). In nucleotides, the CDR3 is TGTGCCAGCAGCTTGCCCGAACAGAACACTGAAGCTTTCTTT. Protein sequence: CASSLPEQNTEAFF.

The J gene is TRBJ1-2, the V gene TRBV7-8; 8 nucleotides align to TRBD1. This CDR3 region has 14 residues. Losses at the gene ends were 5 bases for V and 4 bases for J; bases not matched to a gene: 6. Germline CDR1 SGHVS, CDR2 FQNEAQ. This chain's CDR3 is CASSPMTGAYGYTF. The CDR3 nucleotides read TGTGCCAGCAGCCCCATGACAGGGGCCTATGGCTACACCTTC.

This chain joins TRBV6-5 and TRBJ1-2; D gene unclear. V lost 5 bases to trimming and J lost 3 bases, with 16 bases between them. The CDR3 length is 15 residues. CDR1 MNHEY and CDR2 SVGAGI come from the germline V gene. CDR3 bases: TGTGCCAGCAGTATATCCAATCGGTTCGACTATGGCTACACCTTC. This gives the protein CASSISNRFDYGYTF.

The rearrangement joins TRBV5-1 to TRBJ1-1; D uncertain. Looked up from germline, CDR1 is SGHRS and CDR2 is YFSETQ. The V end lost 1 base, the J end lost 1 base, and 5 bases lay between the germline ends. The CDR3 has 13 residues. The CDR3 reads CASSLIGNTEAFF. CDR3 nucleotides: TGCGCCAGCAGCTTGATCGGGAACACTGAAGCTTTCTTT.

The V and J genes are TRBV11-2 and TRBJ1-5; unclear D gene. V was trimmed by 2 bases and J by 4 bases, leaving 6 bases between them. This CDR3 is 13 amino acids long. Germline V CDR1 and CDR2: SGHAT, FQNNGV. The CDR3 sequence is CASSLSVNQPQHF. The CDR3 nucleotides read TGTGCCAGCAGCTTATCGGTAAATCAGCCCCAGCATTTT.

This chain links TRBV9 with TRBJ2-7; 7 bases are a match to TRBD1. The V gene's germline CDR1 is SGDLS and CDR2 YYNGEE. V dropped 3 bases and J dropped 6; count of bases not matched to a gene: 18. The CDR3 has 17 residues. The CDR3 coding sequence is TGTGCCAGCAGCGCCACCCTTGGAGCACAAGGGGGCTCCGAGCAGTACTTC. Its protein product is CASSATLGAQGGSEQYF.

In its sample, this clone was seen a few times. This chain connects TRBV7-9 to TRBJ2-5, with 9 bases aligning to TRBD2. With 2 bases clipped from V and 1 base from J, the junction kept 5 bases outside the gene matches. Germline assignment: CDR1 SEHNR and CDR2 FQNEAQ (reference sequence). This CDR3 contains 16 residues. Here the CDR3 reads CASSLRASGAQETQYF. The CDR3 DNA is TGTGCCAGCAGCTTAAGGGCTAGCGGGGCCCAAGAGACCCAGTACTTC.

This clone was seen more than once but under ten times. The chain joins TRBV18 to TRBJ2-5, with 7 bases that match TRBD1. Germline CDR1 reads KGHSH; CDR2 reads LQKENI. V trimming: 4 bases; J trimming: 4 bases; junction bases outside the gene matches: 0. The CDR3 is made up of 12 amino acids. DNA for the CDR3: TGTGCCAGCTCACGGACAGGAGAGACCCAGTACTTC. Its protein product is CASSRTGETQYF.

The chain employs TRBV5-1 and TRBJ1-4; D call uncertain. V dropped 2 bases and J dropped 4 bases, with 12 bases sitting between them. Looked up from germline, CDR1 is SGHRS and CDR2 is YFSETQ. The CDR3 is made up of 15 amino acids. The CDR3 protein is CASSFGDRSNEKLFF. The CDR3, as DNA: TGCGCCAGCAGCTTCGGGGATAGGAGTAATGAAAAACTGTTTTTT. Full variable domain (outside the CDR3, taken from reference TRBV5-1 and TRBJ1-4): KAGVTQTPRYLIKTRGQQVTLSCSPISGHRSVSWYQQTPGQGLQFLFEYFSETQRNKGNFPGRFSGRQFSNSRSEMNVSTLELGDSALYLCASSFGDRSNEKLFFGSGTQLSVL.

The chain has TRBV19 and TRBJ1-2, with 7 bases lining up with TRBD1. This CDR3 is 13 amino acids long. Germline V gene sequence: CDR1 LNHDA, CDR2 SQIVND (reference sequence). After removal of 5 bases from V and 4 bases from J, the junction contained 4 bases not matched to a gene. CDR3 loop: CASSVTGPYGYTF. The CDR3 coding sequence is TGTGCCAGTAGTGTGACAGGGCCCTATGGCTACACCTTC.

The V gene is TRBV21-1, the J gene TRBJ1-1. TRBV21-1 is a pseudogene. The CDR3 is made up of 15 amino acids. Here the CDR3 reads CASSKEEGVNTEAFF. In DNA form, the CDR3 reads TGTGCCAGCAGCAAAGAAGAGGGAGTGAACACTGAAGCTTTCTTT.

This chain links TRBV19 with TRBJ1-1; possibly TRBD1 for D (5 bases). The CDR3 length is 16 residues. Germline V CDR1 and CDR2: LNHDA, SQIVND (reference sequence). Trimming removed 0 bases from V and 8 bases from J, with 19 bases in between. CDR3 in amino acids: CASSIDLPGSNREAFF. CDR3 nucleotide sequence: TGTGCCAGTAGTATAGATCTCCCAGGGTCGAACAGGGAAGCTTTCTTT.

The chain carries TRBV6-1 and TRBJ1-4; 8 bases are a match to TRBD1. CDR1 is MNHNS, CDR2 SASEGT, per germline. The CDR3 has 16 residues. V dropped 4 bases and J dropped 7; count of bases not matched to a gene: 11. CDR3 region: CASSGRDRFRGEKLFF. CDR3 sequence (DNA): TGTGCCAGCAGTGGCCGGGACAGGTTTAGGGGTGAAAAACTGTTTTTT.

The V gene is TRBV6-1, the J gene TRBJ1-1; possibly TRBD1 for D (5 bases). Germline V gene lookup returns CDR1 MNHNS and CDR2 SASEGT. V was shortened by 7 bases and J by 0 bases, with 12 bases between the two germline ends. The CDR3 is 14 amino acids. The DNA for the CDR3 is TGTGCCAGCACCCAGGCGGGGGTGAACACTGAAGCTTTCTTT. Its protein product is CASTQAGVNTEAFF.

The V gene is TRBV2, the J gene TRBJ1-1; 7 bases agree with TRBD1. The CDR3 has 17 residues. V lost 5 bases to trimming and J lost 5 bases; unmatched junction nucleotides: 17. CDR1 is SNHLY and CDR2 is FYNNEI in the germline V gene. The CDR3 DNA is TGTGCCAGCAGTTCCCCAAAAGGACAGGCGCGTCGTACTGAAGCTTTCTTT. Its protein product is CASSSPKGQARRTEAFF.

The chain links TRBV5-6 to TRBJ2-1, with 9 positions matching TRBD2. V gave up 1 base and J gave up 9 bases; unmatched junction bases: 11. The germline V gene has CDR1 SGHDT and CDR2 YYEEEE. CDR3 length: 16 amino acids. CDR3 in DNA: TGTGCCAGCAGCTTGTGGTCGGCGGGGGGGCCTATTGAGCAGTTCTTC. Translation: CASSLWSAGGPIEQFF.

The chain has TRBV10-1 and TRBJ2-5; D is possibly TRBD1 (6 bases). CDR3 length equals 15 residues. Germline CDR1 reads WNHNN; CDR2 reads SYGVQD (reference sequence). V lost 6 bases to trimming and J lost 2 bases, with 16 bases between them. CDR3 protein: CASSDQGQPQETQYF. The CDR3 region has the DNA TGCGCCAGCAGCGACCAAGGACAGCCTCAAGAGACCCAGTACTTC.

The chain is built from TRBV7-2 and TRBJ2-3, with 9 bases matching TRBD2. Germline lookup yields CDR1 SGHTA and CDR2 FQGNSA. CDR3 size: 16 residues. Losses at the gene ends were 1 base for V and 2 bases for J; bases not matched to a gene: 4. The CDR3 sequence: CASSLGLAGPTDTQYF. DNA for the CDR3: TGTGCCAGCAGCTTAGGTCTAGCGGGGCCCACAGATACGCAGTATTTT.

This rearrangement joins TRBV9 to TRBJ1-3; TRBD1 aligns across 9 bases. V lost 0 bases, J lost 1 base, and 5 bases stayed unmatched. This CDR3 region has 17 residues. CDR1 SGDLS and CDR2 YYNGEE come from the germline V gene. The CDR3 nucleotides are TGTGCCAGCAGCGTAGATGTACAGGGGGCTTCTGGAAACACCATATATTTT. It codes for CASSVDVQGASGNTIYF.

The chain links TRBV5-6 to TRBJ1-1; D remains unclear. This CDR3 comprises 12 residues. V gave up 7 bases and J gave up 4 bases, with 11 bases separating them. The germline CDR1 and CDR2 sequences are SGHDT and YYEEEE. The CDR3 protein is CASGGGGTEAFF. As DNA, the CDR3 is TGTGCCAGCGGCGGAGGCGGCACTGAAGCTTTCTTT.

V gene TRBV11-2 combines with J gene TRBJ2-5, with 10 bases that match TRBD2. This CDR3 has 15 residues. Looked up from germline, CDR1 is SGHAT and CDR2 is FQNNGV. The V segment lost 4 bases and the J segment 3 bases; nucleotides outside the gene matches: 5. The CDR3 coding sequence is TGTGCCAGCAGCTCCTTAGCGGGGGGAAAAGAGACCCAGTACTTC. This encodes CASSSLAGGKETQYF.

The V and J genes are TRBV5-1 and TRBJ2-2; 12 nucleotides agree with TRBD2. V gave up 4 bases and J gave up 4 bases; unmatched junction bases: 5. CDR1 and CDR2 from the germline V gene are SGHRS and YFSETQ. The length of the CDR3 is 16 residues. This chain's CDR3 is CASSQTSGGPTGELFF. The CDR3 nucleotides read TGCGCCAGCAGCCAAACTAGCGGGGGGCCCACCGGGGAGCTGTTTTTT.

The chain recombines TRBV5-6 with TRBJ1-1, with D maybe TRBD1 (5 bases). V lost 2 bases and J lost 5, with 13 bases in between. Germline CDR1 and CDR2: SGHDT and YYEEEE. The CDR3 covers 14 residues. DNA for the CDR3: TGTGCCAGCAGCTTTCGGGGGGTGGGTACTGAAGCTTTCTTT. Protein product: CASSFRGVGTEAFF.

The chain carries TRBV10-3 and TRBJ1-4, with D possibly matching TRBD1 (6 bases). Germline V gene lookup returns CDR1 ENHRY and CDR2 SYGVKD. Trimming pared 2 bases from V and 7 bases from J, leaving 17 bases between. The CDR3 is 16 amino acids. The CDR3 DNA sequence: TGTGCCATCAGTGAGCCCGAAGCAGGGGAGAGTGAAAAACTGTTTTTT. Its translation is CAISEPEAGESEKLFF.

This clone was counted between two and nine times. The chain links TRBV2 to TRBJ2-2; D is perhaps TRBD1 (6 bases). With 4 bases removed from V and 7 bases from J, the gap between germline ends came to 10 bases. CDR3 size: 13 residues. Germline CDR1 SNHLY, CDR2 FYNNEI. The CDR3 sequence is CASSARGSGELFF. The CDR3 region has the DNA TGTGCCAGCAGTGCCAGGGGCAGCGGGGAGCTGTTTTTT.

This sequence joins TRBV29-1 and TRBJ2-3; TRBD2 matches at 7 bases. The germline CDR1 and CDR2 sequences are SQVTM and ANQGSEA. The CDR3 is 13 residues long. The junction had 3 bases not matched to a gene; V was cut back by 4 bases and J by 2 bases. The CDR3 loop reads CSVGEGFTDTQYF. For the CDR3, the DNA is TGCAGCGTTGGGGAGGGGTTCACAGATACGCAGTATTTT.

V usage is TRBV5-1 and J usage is TRBJ2-1; 9 bases are shared with TRBD1. Germline values: CDR1 SGHRS, CDR2 YFSETQ. J lost 4 bases, V lost 4 bases, and 9 bases had no gene match. This CDR3 contains 16 residues. The CDR3 is CASSPGTGLGYNEQFF. The CDR3 bases are TGCGCCAGCAGCCCCGGGACAGGGCTTGGATACAATGAGCAGTTCTTC. The full variable domain, rest sourced from reference TRBV5-1 and TRBJ2-1, is KAGVTQTPRYLIKTRGQQVTLSCSPISGHRSVSWYQQTPGQGLQFLFEYFSETQRNKGNFPGRFSGRQFSNSRSEMNVSTLELGDSALYLCASSPGTGLGYNEQFFGPGTRLTVL.

Remarks on this clone: At one end, the junction sequence differs from germline, possibly due to a read error. V is TRBV7-9 and J is TRBJ2-7; 7 bases fit TRBD1. CDR3 length: 15 amino acids. Germline CDR1 is SEHNR and CDR2 is FQNEAQ (reference sequence). The CDR3 here is CSSSSRTGFSYEQYF. DNA of the CDR3: TGTTCCAGCAGCTCTAGGACAGGCTTTTCCTACGAGCAGTACTTC.

The J gene is TRBJ2-7, the V gene TRBV13; 9 bases line up with TRBD2. The CDR3 spans 15 residues. Trimming at V came to 4 bases and at J to 4 bases, leaving 8 bases not matched to a gene. Germline-derived CDR1 and CDR2 are PRHDT and FYEKMQ (reference sequence). CDR3 loop: CASSSSLAGSYEQYF. CDR3 nucleotides: TGTGCCAGCAGCTCCTCCCTAGCGGGGTCTTACGAGCAGTACTTC.

This rearrangement joins TRBV5-1 to TRBJ1-5, with 8 bases fitting TRBD1. Germline lookup yields CDR1 SGHRS and CDR2 YFSETQ. The junction had 3 bases not matched to a gene; V was cut back by 1 base and J by 3 bases. The CDR3 sequence is 15 residues long. The CDR3 DNA sequence: TGCGCCAGCAGCTTGCAGGGGGCCTTCAATCAGCCCCAGCATTTT. This encodes CASSLQGAFNQPQHF.

The chain carries TRBV14 and TRBJ2-3; TRBD1 is a possible D gene (6 bases). The CDR3 sequence is 14 residues long. Germline V CDR1 and CDR2: SGHDN, FVKESK. The V end lost 1 base, the J end lost 4 bases, and 9 bases lay between the germline ends. The CDR3 here is CASSQVWGPDTQYF. The CDR3 DNA reads as TGTGCCAGCAGCCAAGTGTGGGGGCCAGATACGCAGTATTTT.

The chain links TRBV2 to TRBJ1-2; no clear D gene. Looked up from germline, CDR1 is SNHLY and CDR2 is FYNNEI. The V end lost 3 bases, the J end lost 5 bases, and 10 bases lay between the germline ends. The CDR3 is 13 amino acids. The CDR3 nucleotides read TGTGCCAGCAGTGAGGAGCAGATGTATGGCTACACCTTC. This sequence encodes CASSEEQMYGYTF.